This entry concerns a single TCR beta chain. The data originate from a study of regulatory T cells in long-lasting Graves disease. As to time point: newly diagnosed GD, antithyroid drugs for less than 3 months. The TCR library was prepared using RNA isolated from PBMCs. In building TCR beta libraries, iRepertoire HTBI primers were used together with Arm-PCR of CDR3 regions. Using its own MiXCR run on the multiplex PCR reads, TCRdb lists one record per CDR3 protein. The sample lists more than 450,000 distinct CDR3 sequences; 16% were seen once. In addition, the sample was reused for a study of T cells in Graves' hyperthyroidism and ophthalmopathy.

The TCR was taken from a man in his forties or fifties with Graves disease. This specimen was peripheral blood mononuclear cells (PBMCs), taken at new diagnosis, from a patient treated with antithyroid drugs.

The CDR3 loop is CASTRKPDTEAFF. In nucleotides, the CDR3 is TGTGCCAGTACCCGAAAACCGGACACTGAAGCTTTCTTT. The genes are TRBV19 and TRBJ1-1, with no clear D. Germline V gene sequence: CDR1 LNHDA, CDR2 SQIVND (reference sequence). Between the trimmed V and J ends, which lost 7 bases and 3 bases, there was a span of 12 bases. This CDR3 region has 13 residues.